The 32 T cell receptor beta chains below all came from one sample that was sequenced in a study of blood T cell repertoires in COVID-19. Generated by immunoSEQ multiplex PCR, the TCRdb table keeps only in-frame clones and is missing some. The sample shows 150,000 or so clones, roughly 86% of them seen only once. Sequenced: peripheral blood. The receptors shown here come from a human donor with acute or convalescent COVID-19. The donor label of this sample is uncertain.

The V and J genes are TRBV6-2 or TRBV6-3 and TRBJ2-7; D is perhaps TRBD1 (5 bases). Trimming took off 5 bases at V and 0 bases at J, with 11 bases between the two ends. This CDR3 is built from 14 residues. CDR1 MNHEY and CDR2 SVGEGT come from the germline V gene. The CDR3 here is CASSHRTSSYEQYF. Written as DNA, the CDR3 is TGTGCCAGCAGTCACAGGACGAGCTCCTACGAGCAGTACTTC.

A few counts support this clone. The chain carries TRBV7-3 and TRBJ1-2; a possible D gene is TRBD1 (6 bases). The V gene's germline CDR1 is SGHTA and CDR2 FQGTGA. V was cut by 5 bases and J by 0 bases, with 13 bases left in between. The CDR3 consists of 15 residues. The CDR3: CASSHHRAPNYGYTF. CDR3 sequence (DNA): TGTGCCAGCAGCCACCACAGGGCCCCTAACTATGGCTACACCTTC.

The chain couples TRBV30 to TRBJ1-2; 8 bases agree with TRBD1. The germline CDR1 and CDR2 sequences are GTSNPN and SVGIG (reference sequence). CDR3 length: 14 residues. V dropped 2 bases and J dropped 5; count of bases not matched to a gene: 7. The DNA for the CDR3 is TGTGCCTGGAGTCGAGCAGGGGGCGGGTATGGCTACACCTTC. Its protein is CAWSRAGGGYGYTF. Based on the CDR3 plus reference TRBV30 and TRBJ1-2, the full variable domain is SQTIHQWPATLVQPVGSPLSLECTVEGTSNPNLYWYRQAAGRGLQLLFYSVGIGQISSEVPQNLSASRPQDRQFILSSKKLLLSDSGFYLCAWSRAGGGYGYTFGSGTRLTVV.

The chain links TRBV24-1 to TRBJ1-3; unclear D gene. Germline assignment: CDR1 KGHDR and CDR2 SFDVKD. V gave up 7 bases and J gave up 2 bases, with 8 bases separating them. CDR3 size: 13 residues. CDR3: CATSSGPGNTIYF. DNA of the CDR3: TGTGCCACCAGCAGCGGTCCTGGAAACACCATATATTTT.

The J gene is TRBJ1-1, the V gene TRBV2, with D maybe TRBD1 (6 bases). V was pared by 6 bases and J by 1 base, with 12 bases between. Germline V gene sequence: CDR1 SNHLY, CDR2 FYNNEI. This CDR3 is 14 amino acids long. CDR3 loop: CASSHRVGNTEAFF. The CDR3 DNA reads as TGTGCCAGCAGCCACAGGGTGGGGAACACTGAAGCTTTCTTT.

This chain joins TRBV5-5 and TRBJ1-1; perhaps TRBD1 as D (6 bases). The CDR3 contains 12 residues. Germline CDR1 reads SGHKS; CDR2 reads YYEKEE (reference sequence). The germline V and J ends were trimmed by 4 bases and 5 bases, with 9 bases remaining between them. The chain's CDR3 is CASSTTGTEAFF. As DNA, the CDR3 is TGTGCCAGCAGCACCACAGGGACTGAAGCTTTCTTT.

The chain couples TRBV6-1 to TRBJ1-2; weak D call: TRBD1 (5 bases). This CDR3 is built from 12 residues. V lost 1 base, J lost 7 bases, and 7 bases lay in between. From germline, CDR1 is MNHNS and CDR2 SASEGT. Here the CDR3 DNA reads TGTGCCAGCAGTGAAGGACAGATTGGCTACACCTTC. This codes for CASSEGQIGYTF.

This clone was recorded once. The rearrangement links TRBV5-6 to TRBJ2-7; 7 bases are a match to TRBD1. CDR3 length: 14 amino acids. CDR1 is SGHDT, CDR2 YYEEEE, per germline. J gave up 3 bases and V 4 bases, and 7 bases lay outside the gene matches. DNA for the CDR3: TGTGCCAGCAGCGCACGGACAGGCCACTACGAGCAGTACTTC. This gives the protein CASSARTGHYEQYF.

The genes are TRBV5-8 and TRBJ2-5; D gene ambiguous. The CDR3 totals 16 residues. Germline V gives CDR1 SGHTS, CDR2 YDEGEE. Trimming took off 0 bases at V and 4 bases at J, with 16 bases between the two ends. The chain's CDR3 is CASSLVRTDERETQYF. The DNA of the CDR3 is TGTGCCAGCAGCTTGGTTCGCACAGACGAACGAGAGACCCAGTACTTC.

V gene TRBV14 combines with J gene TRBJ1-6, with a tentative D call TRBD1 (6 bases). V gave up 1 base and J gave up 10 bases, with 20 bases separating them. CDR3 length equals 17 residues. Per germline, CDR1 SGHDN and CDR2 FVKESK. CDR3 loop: CASSQVLDSLLSSPLHF. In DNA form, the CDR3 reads TGTGCCAGCAGCCAAGTCCTGGACAGTTTGTTGTCCTCACCCCTCCACTTT. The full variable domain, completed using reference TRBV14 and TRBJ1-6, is EAGVTQFPSHSVIEKGQTVTLRCDPISGHDNLYWYRRVMGKEIKFLLHFVKESKQDESGMPNNRFLAERTGGTYSTLKVQPAELEDSGVYFCASSQVLDSLLSSPLHFGNGTRLTVT.

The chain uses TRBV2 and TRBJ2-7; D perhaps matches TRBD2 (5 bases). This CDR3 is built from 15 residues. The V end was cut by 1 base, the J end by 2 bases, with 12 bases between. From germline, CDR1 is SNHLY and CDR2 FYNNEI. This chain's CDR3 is CASSEERRKTYEQYF. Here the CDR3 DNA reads TGTGCCAGCAGTGAAGAGCGGAGGAAAACCTACGAGCAGTACTTC.

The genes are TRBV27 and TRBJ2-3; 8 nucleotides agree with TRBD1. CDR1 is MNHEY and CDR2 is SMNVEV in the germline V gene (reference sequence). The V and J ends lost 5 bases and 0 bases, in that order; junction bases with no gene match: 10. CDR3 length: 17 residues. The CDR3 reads CASSALRWDRSTDTQYF. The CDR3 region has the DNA TGTGCCAGCAGTGCCCTTCGGTGGGACAGGAGCACAGATACGCAGTATTTT.

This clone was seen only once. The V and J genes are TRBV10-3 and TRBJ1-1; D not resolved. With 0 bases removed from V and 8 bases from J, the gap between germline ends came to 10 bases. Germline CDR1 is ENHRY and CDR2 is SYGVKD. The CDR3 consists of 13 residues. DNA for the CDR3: TGTGCCATCAGTGAGTCGGCCCCCTCCGAAGCTTTCTTT. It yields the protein CAISESAPSEAFF.

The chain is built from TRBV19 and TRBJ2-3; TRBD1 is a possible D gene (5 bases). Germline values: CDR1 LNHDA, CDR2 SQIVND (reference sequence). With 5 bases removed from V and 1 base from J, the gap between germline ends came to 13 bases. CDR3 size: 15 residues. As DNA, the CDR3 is TGTGCCAGTAGTTTAAGACAGAGACGCACAGATACGCAGTATTTT. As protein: CASSLRQRRTDTQYF.

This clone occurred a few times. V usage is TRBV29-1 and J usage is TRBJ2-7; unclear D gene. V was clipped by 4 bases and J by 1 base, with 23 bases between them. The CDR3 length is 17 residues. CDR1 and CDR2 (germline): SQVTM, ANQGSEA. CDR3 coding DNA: TGCAGCGTTGCCCCCCGTCTCAACAGTTTCGCATCCTACGAGCAGTACTTC. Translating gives CSVAPRLNSFASYEQYF.

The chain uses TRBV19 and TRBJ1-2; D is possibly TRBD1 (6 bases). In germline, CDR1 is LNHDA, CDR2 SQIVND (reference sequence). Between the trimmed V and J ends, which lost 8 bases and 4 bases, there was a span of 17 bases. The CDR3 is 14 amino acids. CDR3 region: CASQPQQGPYGYTF. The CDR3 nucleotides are TGTGCCAGTCAACCTCAACAGGGACCCTATGGCTACACCTTC. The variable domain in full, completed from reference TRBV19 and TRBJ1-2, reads DGGITQSPKYLFRKEGQNVTLSCEQNLNHDAMYWYRQDPGQGLRLIYYSQIVNDFQKGDIAEGYSVSREKKESFPLTVTSAQKNPTAFYLCASQPQQGPYGYTFGSGTRLTVV.

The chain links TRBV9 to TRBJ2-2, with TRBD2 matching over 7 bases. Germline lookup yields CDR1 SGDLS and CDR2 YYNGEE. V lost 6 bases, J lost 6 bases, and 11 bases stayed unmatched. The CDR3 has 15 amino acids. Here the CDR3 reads CASKEASGVAGELFF. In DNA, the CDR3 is TGTGCCAGCAAAGAGGCGAGCGGGGTCGCCGGGGAGCTGTTTTTT.

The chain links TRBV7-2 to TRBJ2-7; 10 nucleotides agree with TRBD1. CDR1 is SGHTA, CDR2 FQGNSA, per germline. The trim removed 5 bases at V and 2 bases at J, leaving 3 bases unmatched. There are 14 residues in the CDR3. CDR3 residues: CASSPTGGAYEQYF. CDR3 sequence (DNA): TGTGCCAGCAGCCCGACAGGGGGCGCCTACGAGCAGTACTTC.

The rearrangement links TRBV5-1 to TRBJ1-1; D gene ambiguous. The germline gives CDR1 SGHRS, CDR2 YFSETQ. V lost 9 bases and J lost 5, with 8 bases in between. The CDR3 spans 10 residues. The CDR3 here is CAIRRTEAFF. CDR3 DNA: TGCGCCATCCGGAGGACTGAAGCTTTCTTT.

CDR3 protein: CASSLQGTSILTDTQYF. The CDR3 DNA sequence: TGTGCCAGCAGCCTCCAAGGGACTAGCATTCTCACAGATACGCAGTATTTT. This rearrangement joins TRBV7-2 to TRBJ2-3; 9 bases are shared with TRBD2. CDR1 is SGHTA, CDR2 FQGNSA, per germline. This CDR3 has 17 residues. Trimming cost V 5 bases and J 2 bases; bases outside gene matches: 11.

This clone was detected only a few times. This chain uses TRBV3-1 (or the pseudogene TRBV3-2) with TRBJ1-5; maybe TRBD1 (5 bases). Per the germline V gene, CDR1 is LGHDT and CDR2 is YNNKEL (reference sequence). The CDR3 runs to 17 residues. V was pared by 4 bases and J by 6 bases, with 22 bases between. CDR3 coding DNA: TGTGCCAGCAGCCCGTTACAAACGGGTACAAGGGGTCAGCCCCAGCATTTT. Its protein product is CASSPLQTGTRGQPQHF.

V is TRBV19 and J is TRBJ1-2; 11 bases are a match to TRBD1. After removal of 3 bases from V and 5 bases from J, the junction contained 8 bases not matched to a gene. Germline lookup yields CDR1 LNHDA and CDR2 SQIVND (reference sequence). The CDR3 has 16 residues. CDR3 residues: CASSILPGQGVYGYTF. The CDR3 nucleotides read TGTGCCAGTAGTATTCTCCCGGGACAGGGGGTTTATGGCTACACCTTC. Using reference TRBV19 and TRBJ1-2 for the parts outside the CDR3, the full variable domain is DGGITQSPKYLFRKEGQNVTLSCEQNLNHDAMYWYRQDPGQGLRLIYYSQIVNDFQKGDIAEGYSVSREKKESFPLTVTSAQKNPTAFYLCASSILPGQGVYGYTFGSGTRLTVV.

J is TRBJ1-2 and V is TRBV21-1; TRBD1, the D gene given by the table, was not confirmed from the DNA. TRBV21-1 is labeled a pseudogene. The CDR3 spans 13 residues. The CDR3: CASSSQGVCGYTF. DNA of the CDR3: TGTGCCAGCAGTTCACAGGGTGTTTGCGGCTACACCTTC.

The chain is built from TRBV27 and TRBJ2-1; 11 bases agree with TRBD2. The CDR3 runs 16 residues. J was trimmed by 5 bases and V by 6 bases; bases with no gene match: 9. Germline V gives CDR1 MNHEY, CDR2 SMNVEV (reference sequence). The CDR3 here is CASRVLVAGGNNEQFF. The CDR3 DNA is TGTGCCAGCAGGGTCCTGGTAGCGGGGGGGAACAATGAGCAGTTCTTC.

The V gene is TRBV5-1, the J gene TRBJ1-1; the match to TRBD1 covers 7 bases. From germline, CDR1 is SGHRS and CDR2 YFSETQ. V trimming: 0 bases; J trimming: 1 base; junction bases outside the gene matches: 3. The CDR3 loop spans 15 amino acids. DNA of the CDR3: TGCGCCAGCAGCTTGGCCGGGACAGCGAACACTGAAGCTTTCTTT. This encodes CASSLAGTANTEAFF.

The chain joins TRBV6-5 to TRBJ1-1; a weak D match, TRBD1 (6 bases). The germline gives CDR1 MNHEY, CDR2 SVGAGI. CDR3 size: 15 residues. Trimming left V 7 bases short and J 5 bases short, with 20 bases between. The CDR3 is CASKPGLQGRTEAFF. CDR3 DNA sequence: TGTGCCAGCAAACCTGGCTTACAGGGACGTACTGAAGCTTTCTTT.

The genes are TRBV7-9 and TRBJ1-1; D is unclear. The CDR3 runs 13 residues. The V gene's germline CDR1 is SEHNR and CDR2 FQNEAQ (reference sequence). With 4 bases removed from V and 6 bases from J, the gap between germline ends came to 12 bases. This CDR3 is CASSWADTAEAFF. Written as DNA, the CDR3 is TGTGCCAGCAGCTGGGCCGACACGGCTGAAGCTTTCTTT.

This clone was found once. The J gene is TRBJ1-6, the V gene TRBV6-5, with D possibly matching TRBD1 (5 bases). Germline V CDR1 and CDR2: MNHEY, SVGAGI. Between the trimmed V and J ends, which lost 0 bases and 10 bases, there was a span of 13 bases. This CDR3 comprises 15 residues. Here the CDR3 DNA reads TGTGCCAGCAGTTACTCGCTAAATCCAGGGTCACCCCTCCACTTT. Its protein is CASSYSLNPGSPLHF.

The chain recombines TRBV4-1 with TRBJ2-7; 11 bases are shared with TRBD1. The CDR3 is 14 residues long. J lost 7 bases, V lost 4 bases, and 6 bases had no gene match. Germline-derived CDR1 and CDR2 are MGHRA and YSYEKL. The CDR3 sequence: CASSLRDRGGEQYF. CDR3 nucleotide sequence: TGCGCCAGCAGCCTCCGGGACAGGGGGGGGGAGCAGTACTTC.

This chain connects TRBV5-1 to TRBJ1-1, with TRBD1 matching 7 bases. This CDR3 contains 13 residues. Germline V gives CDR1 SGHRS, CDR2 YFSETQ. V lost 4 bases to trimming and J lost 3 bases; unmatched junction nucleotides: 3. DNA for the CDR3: TGCGCCAGCAGCGGAACAGGGGACACTGAAGCTTTCTTT. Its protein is CASSGTGDTEAFF. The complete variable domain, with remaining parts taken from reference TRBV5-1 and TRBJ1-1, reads KAGVTQTPRYLIKTRGQQVTLSCSPISGHRSVSWYQQTPGQGLQFLFEYFSETQRNKGNFPGRFSGRQFSNSRSEMNVSTLELGDSALYLCASSGTGDTEAFFGQGTRLTVV.

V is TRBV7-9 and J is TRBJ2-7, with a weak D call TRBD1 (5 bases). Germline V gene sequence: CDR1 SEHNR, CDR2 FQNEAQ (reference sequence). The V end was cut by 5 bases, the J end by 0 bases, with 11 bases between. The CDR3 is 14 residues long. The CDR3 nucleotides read TGTGCCAGCAGCCCCCGGACATACTCCTACGAGCAGTACTTC. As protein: CASSPRTYSYEQYF.

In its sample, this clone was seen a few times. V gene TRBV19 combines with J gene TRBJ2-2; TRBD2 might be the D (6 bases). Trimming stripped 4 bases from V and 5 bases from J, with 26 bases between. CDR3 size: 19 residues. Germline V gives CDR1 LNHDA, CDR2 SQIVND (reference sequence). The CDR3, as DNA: TGTGCCAGTAGTACTCGTGGCGGGGCTTACCTGGGGGAAACCGGGGAGCTGTTTTTT. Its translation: CASSTRGGAYLGETGELFF.